The next 22 T cell receptor beta chains were all read from a single sample in a study of OX40 agonist ivuxolimab in advanced cancers. The library was obtained by the immunoSEQ multiplex PCR assay. TCRdb took this table from immuneACCESS and kept in-frame rearrangements with V and J called. Such tables lack part of the clones; where checked against another copy, unresolved V genes explain under half of the gap, and the rest is unexplained. The sample table contains about 55,000 clones; only one count was recorded for roughly 84% of them. Roughly 4.2% of the sample is in the top ten clones. The source was CD4+ or CD8+ T cells sorted from blood, collected in a trial of the OX40 agonist ivuxolimab. These receptors were obtained from an adult with an advanced solid tumor such as melanoma, head and neck, liver or kidney cancer.

CDR3 amino acids: CASTPVRYNEQFF. The CDR3 DNA reads TGTGCCAGCACCCCCGTTCGCTACAATGAGCAGTTCTTC. The chain recombines TRBV11-2 with TRBJ2-1; D unclear. The length of the CDR3 is 13 residues. Germline values: CDR1 SGHAT, CDR2 FQNNGV. V lost 7 bases, J lost 3 bases, and 10 bases lay in between. The full variable domain, completed using reference TRBV11-2 and TRBJ2-1, is EAGVAQSPRYKIIEKRQSVAFWCNPISGHATLYWYQQILGQGPKLLIQFQNNGVVDDSQLPKDRFSAERLKGVDSTLKIQPAKLEDSAVYLCASTPVRYNEQFFGPGTRLTVL.

CDR3 loop: CASREQTPSYEEQYF. The CDR3 DNA follows: TGTGCCAGCAGGGAGCAGACACCGAGCTACGAAGAGCAGTACTTC. The V gene is TRBV6-1, the J gene TRBJ2-7; D gene unclear. The germline gives CDR1 MNHNS, CDR2 SASEGT. CDR3 length: 15 residues. The germline V and J ends were trimmed by 6 bases and 7 bases, with 22 bases remaining between them.

This clone showed up just a few times. The chain uses TRBV5-8 and TRBJ1-5; D remains unclear. V lost 0 bases to trimming and J lost 6 bases, with 4 bases between them. CDR3 length: 12 amino acids. Germline CDR1 reads SGHTS; CDR2 reads YDEGEE. The CDR3 reads CASSLVAQPQHF. In DNA form, the CDR3 reads TGTGCCAGCAGCTTGGTGGCTCAGCCCCAGCATTTT.

This clone has just one count. DNA of the CDR3: TGCGCCAGCGGACAGGATGAGGGCACCGGGGAGCTGTTTTTT. This translates into CASGQDEGTGELFF. The genes are TRBV5-1 and TRBJ2-2; 7 nucleotides agree with TRBD1. J was trimmed by 4 bases and V by 7 bases; bases with no gene match: 7. This CDR3 contains 14 residues. CDR1 and CDR2 from the germline V gene are SGHRS and YFSETQ.

The rearrangement joins TRBV11-3 to TRBJ2-6, with D perhaps matching TRBD1 (6 bases). Germline lookup yields CDR1 SGHNT and CDR2 YENEEA. V lost 1 base and J 0 bases, leaving 10 bases between the germline ends. CDR3 length: 17 amino acids. CDR3 sequence: CASSLGDIFSGANVLTF. As DNA, the CDR3 is TGTGCCAGCAGCTTAGGGGACATATTCTCTGGGGCCAACGTCCTGACTTTC.

The chain employs TRBV25-1 and TRBJ1-1; TRBD1 aligns across 10 bases. Trimming at V came to 4 bases and at J to 5 bases, leaving 10 bases not matched to a gene. This CDR3 has 16 amino acids. Germline V gene sequence: CDR1 MGHDK, CDR2 SYGVNS. The CDR3 loop reads CASSALQGQGKTEAFF. The DNA of the CDR3 is TGTGCCAGCAGTGCCTTACAGGGACAGGGGAAGACTGAAGCTTTCTTT.

This rearrangement joins TRBV25-1 to TRBJ1-5; tentatively, D is TRBD1 (6 bases). V lost 4 bases, J lost 4 bases, and 11 bases lay in between. Germline lookup yields CDR1 MGHDK and CDR2 SYGVNS. The length of the CDR3 is 14 residues. Written as DNA, the CDR3 is TGTGCCAGCAGTGCCCCGGACAGAAATCAGCCCCAGCATTTT. Translated: CASSAPDRNQPQHF.

The chain combines TRBV6-1 with TRBJ1-1; 9 bases are shared with TRBD1. In germline, CDR1 is MNHNS, CDR2 SASEGT. V was pared by 6 bases and J by 3 bases, with 5 bases of the junction left unmatched. The CDR3 is 14 amino acids. Here the CDR3 reads CASRDTGGHTEAFF. DNA for the CDR3: TGTGCCAGCAGGGATACAGGGGGCCACACTGAAGCTTTCTTT.

This chain links TRBV11-3 with TRBJ2-1, with D unresolved. V lost 0 bases to trimming and J lost 10 bases, with 7 bases between them. Germline V gene data show CDR1 as SGHNT and CDR2 as YENEEA. This CDR3 is built from 12 residues. CDR3 protein: CASSLDWGEQFF. DNA of the CDR3: TGTGCCAGCAGCTTAGACTGGGGAGAGCAGTTCTTC.

This sequence joins TRBV7-2 and TRBJ1-2; D call uncertain. Germline lookup yields CDR1 SGHTA and CDR2 FQGNSA. The V end lost 1 base, the J end lost 2 bases, and 8 bases lay between the germline ends. The CDR3 sequence is 14 residues long. This CDR3 reads CASSLVVGNYGYTF. Here the CDR3 DNA reads TGTGCCAGCAGCTTAGTGGTCGGCAACTATGGCTACACCTTC.

The chain recombines TRBV27 with TRBJ2-7; the match to TRBD1 covers 8 bases. CDR1 and CDR2 from the germline V gene are MNHEY and SMNVEV (reference sequence). Trimming at V came to 3 bases and at J to 4 bases, leaving 8 bases not matched to a gene. The CDR3 consists of 15 residues. The CDR3 sequence: CASSFQGASTYEQYF. In DNA form, the CDR3 reads TGTGCCAGCAGTTTCCAGGGGGCTAGTACGTACGAGCAGTACTTC.

The gene calls are TRBV5-6 and TRBJ2-1; D is ambiguous. The V end was cut by 4 bases, the J end by 6 bases, with 20 bases between. This CDR3 is 16 amino acids long. The germline CDR1 and CDR2 sequences are SGHDT and YYEEEE. CDR3 sequence (DNA): TGTGCCAGCAGCCGCGTCGACCAAAGCGAAATCAATGAGCAGTTCTTC. It yields the protein CASSRVDQSEINEQFF.

This clone has only one observation. The rearrangement joins TRBV7-8 to TRBJ2-3; maybe TRBD2 (6 bases). V was pared by 2 bases and J by 11 bases, with 14 bases between. The CDR3 extends over 13 amino acids. From germline, CDR1 is SGHVS and CDR2 FQNEAQ. This chain's CDR3 is CASSLRVGAGQYF. CDR3 coding DNA: TGTGCCAGCAGCTTAAGGGTAGGAGCGGGGCAGTATTTT.

The chain carries TRBV7-2 and TRBJ2-5, with TRBD1 matching over 7 bases. Germline V gene data show CDR1 as SGHTA and CDR2 as FQGNSA. The CDR3 totals 13 residues. Losses at the gene ends were 6 bases for V and 3 bases for J; bases not matched to a gene: 4. The CDR3, as DNA: TGTGCCAGCAGTAGGACAGGTGAAGAGACCCAGTACTTC. This sequence encodes CASSRTGEETQYF.

The chain links TRBV28 to TRBJ2-1; D gene ambiguous. CDR1 and CDR2 from the germline V gene are MDHEN and SYDVKM. Between the trimmed V and J ends, which lost 2 bases and 10 bases, there was a span of 15 bases. This CDR3 is built from 14 residues. The DNA of the CDR3 is TGTGCCAGCAGTTTAATAATGGGGAAGAGGGAGCAGTTCTTC. Translated: CASSLIMGKREQFF.

This chain joins TRBV7-9 and TRBJ2-2, with D unresolved. Per germline, CDR1 SEHNR and CDR2 FQNEAQ (reference sequence). The length of the CDR3 is 18 residues. V was trimmed by 5 bases and J by 3 bases, leaving 22 bases between them. CDR3 amino acids: CASSQDLPAYGDTGELFF. In nucleotides, the CDR3 is TGTGCCAGCAGCCAAGATCTTCCTGCCTATGGCGACACCGGGGAGCTGTTTTTT.

The rearrangement uses TRBV7-2 and TRBJ2-5, with D perhaps matching TRBD1 (6 bases). Trimming shortened V by 4 bases and J by 5 bases, and 17 bases separated the two germline ends. The CDR3 is 15 residues long. CDR1 is SGHTA, CDR2 FQGNSA, per germline. CDR3 in DNA: TGTGCCAGCAGCTCCTACTCCGGCAGGGGTGAGACCCAGTACTTC. Translated: CASSSYSGRGETQYF.

About this clone: Just one base apart from a much larger clone, this may be a read error. The chain combines TRBV27 with TRBJ2-1; D is unclear. Germline V gene sequence: CDR1 MNHEY, CDR2 SMNVEV (reference sequence). This CDR3 contains 15 residues. This CDR3 is CASSLMGIGNNGQFF. The CDR3 coding sequence is TGTGCCAGCAGTTTAATGGGAATTGGTAACAATGGGCAGTTCTTC.

This clone was seen a few times. This chain joins TRBV7-2 and TRBJ2-7, with 12 bases lining up with TRBD2. This CDR3 is built from 19 residues. CDR1 SGHTA and CDR2 FQGNSA come from the germline V gene. V trimming: 5 bases; J trimming: 4 bases; junction bases outside the gene matches: 18. The CDR3 bases are TGTGCCAGCAGCCCGGGACAGCAGGGCCTAGCGGGAGGGCCGTACGAGCAGTACTTC. Translation: CASSPGQQGLAGGPYEQYF.

The V call is TRBV29-1, the J call TRBJ2-1; 12 bases are shared with TRBD2. CDR1 is SQVTM and CDR2 is ANQGSEA in the germline V gene. CDR3 length: 15 amino acids. V shed 5 bases and J 5 bases; nucleotides not matched to a gene: 7. CDR3 DNA sequence: TGCAGCGTTAACAAACGACTAGCGGGAGACAATGAGCAGTTCTTC. Its translation: CSVNKRLAGDNEQFF.

V and J are TRBV7-9 and TRBJ1-6; the D is unclear. There are 12 residues in the CDR3. Trimming stripped 5 bases from V and 14 bases from J, with 13 bases between. The germline V gene encodes CDR1 SEHNR and CDR2 FQNEAQ (reference sequence). As DNA, the CDR3 is TGTGCCAGCAGCCCAAGTGGATCAGCCCTCCACTTT. It is translated as CASSPSGSALHF.

The chain combines TRBV5-6 with TRBJ2-7; 9 nucleotides align to TRBD1. V lost 4 bases to trimming and J lost 6 bases; unmatched junction nucleotides: 5. Per germline, CDR1 SGHDT and CDR2 YYEEEE. This CDR3 contains 13 residues. CDR3 DNA sequence: TGTGCCAGCAGCCGGACAGGGGTCGGCGAGCAGTACTTC. Translating gives CASSRTGVGEQYF.